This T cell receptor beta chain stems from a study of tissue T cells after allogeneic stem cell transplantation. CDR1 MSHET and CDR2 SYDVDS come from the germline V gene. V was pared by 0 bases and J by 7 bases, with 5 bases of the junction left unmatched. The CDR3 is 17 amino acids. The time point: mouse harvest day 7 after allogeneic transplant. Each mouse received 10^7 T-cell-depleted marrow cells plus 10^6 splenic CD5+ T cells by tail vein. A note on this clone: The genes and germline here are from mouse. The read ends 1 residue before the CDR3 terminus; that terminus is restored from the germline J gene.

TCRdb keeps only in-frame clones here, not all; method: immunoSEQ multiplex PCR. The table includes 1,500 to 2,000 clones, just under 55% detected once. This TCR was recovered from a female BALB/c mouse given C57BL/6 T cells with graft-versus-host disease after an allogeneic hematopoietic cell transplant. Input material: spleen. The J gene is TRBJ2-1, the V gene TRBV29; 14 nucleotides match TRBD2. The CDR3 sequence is CASSLSGLGGRGAEQFF. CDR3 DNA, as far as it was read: TGTGCTAGCAGTTTATCGGGACTGGGGGGGCGCGGGGCTGAGCAGTTC.